Sequencing of this T cell receptor beta chain was carried out in a study of blood T cell repertoires in COVID-19. Study in general: The study drew acute and convalescent COVID-19 samples from the United States, Italy and Spain. Sources were T cells, B-cell-depleted T cells, or PBMCs; the material itself was cDNA or gDNA.

Original methodology: From reference gene primer amplification, estimates of nucleated cell counts were derived. Produced via immunoSEQ multiplex PCR; TCRdb's table is partial and in-frame only. Clone size and V and J calls were adopted from that table, with D and trimming inferred from the DNA. This table holds 200,000 to 250,000 clones, about 88% found once. The CDR3 has 13 amino acids. CDR1 is ENHRY and CDR2 is SYGVKD in the germline V gene. V dropped 6 bases and J dropped 9; count of bases not matched to a gene: 4. This clone was recorded a few times. The clonotype comes from a man aged 40-49 years with acute or convalescent COVID-19. The sequenced sample consisted of peripheral blood. The V gene is TRBV10-3, the J gene TRBJ2-1; 11 bases agree with TRBD2. The CDR3 sequence: CAISSSGGREQFF. CDR3 bases: TGTGCCATCAGCTCTAGCGGGGGGCGTGAGCAGTTCTTC.